Presented here are 29 T cell receptor beta chains from one specimen sequenced in a study of human T cells and chemical hapten exposure. Time point described: patch test 1, 2 weeks after DPC sensitization. Regarding treatment: therapeutic diphenylcyclopropenone sensitization with weekly scalp DPC. In TCRdb, the RACE reads were re-called with MiXCR into one record per CDR3 protein. The sample consists of 180,000 or so distinct CDR3 sequences, about a fifth of them appearing once. Source: whole blood, taken in connection with sensitization to the hapten diphenylcyclopropenone (DPC). These receptor sequences come from a woman in her forties or fifties with alopecia areata. Some clones in this sample may be carry-over from other donors' samples.

This clonotype has a handful of counts. This rearrangement joins TRBV7-9 to TRBJ1-4; D ambiguous. Trimming took 1 base from V and 5 from J, leaving 11 bases between them. Germline-derived CDR1 and CDR2 are SEHNR and FQNEAQ (reference sequence). The CDR3 has 15 residues. The chain's CDR3 is CASSLDGGGNEKLFF. The CDR3 DNA reads TGTGCCAGCAGCTTAGATGGCGGCGGGAATGAAAAACTGTTTTTT.

CDR3 loop: CASSVGLQSTGELFF. The CDR3 DNA sequence: TGTGCCAGCAGCGTAGGGTTGCAGAGCACCGGGGAGCTGTTTTTT. The chain combines TRBV9 with TRBJ2-2; D gene ambiguous. Germline V gene data show CDR1 as SGDLS and CDR2 as YYNGEE. This CDR3 is 15 amino acids long. Trimming took 0 bases from V and 4 from J, leaving 10 bases between them.

The chain uses TRBV18 and TRBJ1-2; a weak D match, TRBD1 (5 bases). The CDR3 is 14 residues long. The germline V gene encodes CDR1 KGHSH and CDR2 LQKENI. V was trimmed by 0 bases and J by 8 bases, leaving 13 bases between them. CDR3 in amino acids: CASSPPGGSTGYTF. The CDR3 DNA sequence: TGTGCCAGCTCACCACCGGGGGGTAGTACCGGCTACACCTTC.

V and J are TRBV4-2 and TRBJ2-3; D gene unclear. Trimming took off 0 bases at V and 0 bases at J, with 13 bases between the two ends. CDR1 and CDR2 (germline): LGHNA, YNFKEQ. The CDR3 covers 17 residues. The CDR3: CASSQEGFDASTDTQYF. For the CDR3, the DNA is TGTGCCAGCAGCCAAGAAGGATTTGATGCTAGCACAGATACGCAGTATTTT.

A few counts support this clonotype. J is TRBJ2-3 and V is TRBV29-1; 14 positions agree with TRBD2. The CDR3 runs to 15 residues. In germline, CDR1 is SQVTM, CDR2 ANQGSEA. Unmatched junction bases numbered 3, after V lost 2 bases and J lost 5 bases. The CDR3 region has the DNA TGCAGCGTTGAACGGGGGACTAGCGGGAGAGATACGCAGTATTTT. Translated, it gives CSVERGTSGRDTQYF.

This clonotype has only a few counts. The chain uses TRBV5-1 and TRBJ2-7; D not resolved. The CDR3 sequence is 15 residues long. V was clipped by 0 bases and J by 2 bases, with 12 bases between them. Germline values: CDR1 SGHRS, CDR2 YFSETQ. The CDR3: CASSLELDAAYEQYF. As DNA, the CDR3 is TGCGCCAGCAGCTTGGAGTTAGACGCGGCCTACGAGCAGTACTTC.

This clonotype came up a few times. The chain combines TRBV20-1 with TRBJ2-7; TRBD2 aligns across 7 bases. Germline V gives CDR1 DFQATT, CDR2 SNEGSKA (reference sequence). This CDR3 region has 14 residues. Trimming removed 0 bases from V and 3 bases from J; junction bases left unmatched: 5. The CDR3 sequence: CSARDTGGSYEQYF. The CDR3 bases are TGCAGTGCTAGAGATACTGGCGGGAGCTACGAGCAGTACTTC.

The genes are TRBV29-1 and TRBJ2-2; D call uncertain. CDR1 and CDR2 (germline): SQVTM, ANQGSEA. This CDR3 has 12 residues. The V end was cut by 6 bases, the J end by 6 bases, with 11 bases between. CDR3 nucleotides: TGCAGCGTAGATAATGGGCCCGGGGAGCTGTTTTTT. It yields the protein CSVDNGPGELFF.

In its sample, this clonotype was seen many times. The rearrangement links TRBV5-1 to TRBJ2-1; 9 positions agree with TRBD2. Germline assignment: CDR1 SGHRS and CDR2 YFSETQ. The junction had 6 bases not matched to a gene; V was cut back by 0 bases and J by 14 bases. The CDR3 covers 13 residues. The DNA of the CDR3 is TGCGCCAGCAGCTTGGCCGGGACTAGCCCGGAGTTCTTC. Translation gives CASSLAGTSPEFF.

In this sample, this clonotype turned up a few times. The rearrangement links TRBV7-9 to TRBJ2-1; D is unclear. This CDR3 is built from 15 residues. Germline CDR1 is SEHNR and CDR2 is FQNEAQ (reference sequence). V lost 0 bases and J lost 0, with 6 bases in between. CDR3 nucleotides: TGTGCCAGCAGCTTAGCCGGAGACTCCTACAATGAGCAGTTCTTC. Its protein product is CASSLAGDSYNEQFF.

The chain couples TRBV20-1 to TRBJ2-2, with D tentatively TRBD2 (6 bases). The V and J ends lost 6 bases and 1 base respectively, with 15 bases between them. The CDR3 runs 15 residues. In germline, CDR1 is DFQATT, CDR2 SNEGSKA (reference sequence). DNA of the CDR3: TGCAGTGCCTTCAGGGCAGCGGGGAACACCGGGGAGCTGTTTTTT. Amino acid sequence: CSAFRAAGNTGELFF.

This clonotype turned up a few times. The V call is TRBV29-1, the J call TRBJ2-3; no reliable D call. CDR1 and CDR2 (germline): SQVTM, ANQGSEA. The CDR3 spans 12 residues. The germline V and J ends were trimmed by 4 bases and 0 bases, with 5 bases remaining between them. For the CDR3, the DNA is TGCAGCGTTGCGCTCAGCACAGATACGCAGTATTTT. Translated: CSVALSTDTQYF.

This clonotype was recorded a few times. The V gene is TRBV11-2, the J gene TRBJ2-2, with D unresolved. CDR3 length: 12 residues. Per the germline V gene, CDR1 is SGHAT and CDR2 is FQNNGV. V gave up 7 bases and J gave up 3 bases, with 6 bases separating them. The CDR3 loop reads CASTWDTGELFF. The CDR3, as DNA: TGTGCCAGCACCTGGGACACCGGGGAGCTGTTTTTT.

The CDR3 DNA is TGTGCCAGCAGCACCTTGGGACCCCATAAGAATGAGCAGTTCTTC. It yields the protein CASSTLGPHKNEQFF. The rearrangement joins TRBV28 to TRBJ2-1; D might be TRBD1 or TRBD2, each matching 5 bases. The CDR3 extends over 15 amino acids. Germline lookup yields CDR1 MDHEN and CDR2 SYDVKM. The germline V and J ends were trimmed by 6 bases and 7 bases, with 19 bases remaining between them.

This clonotype came up a few times. The chain employs TRBV5-4 and TRBJ1-2, with a weak D call TRBD1 (6 bases). This CDR3 spans 14 amino acids. Trimming shortened V by 2 bases and J by 6 bases, and 14 bases separated the two germline ends. The V gene's germline CDR1 is SGHNT and CDR2 YYREEE (reference sequence). The CDR3 here is CASSFLDSSDGYTF. The CDR3 bases are TGTGCCAGCAGCTTCCTGGACAGCTCGGATGGCTACACCTTC.

This clonotype occurred a few times. V usage is TRBV2 and J usage is TRBJ2-2, with 13 bases aligning to TRBD2. Germline CDR1 and CDR2: SNHLY and FYNNEI. The CDR3 is 18 residues long. V dropped 6 bases and J dropped 3; count of bases not matched to a gene: 10. The CDR3 loop is CASSRLGLAGFDTGELFF. Here the CDR3 DNA reads TGTGCCAGCAGCCGGTTGGGACTAGCGGGATTTGACACCGGGGAGCTGTTTTTT.

The chain has TRBV12-3 or TRBV12-4 and TRBJ2-5, with TRBD2 identical over 13 bases. The J segment lost 5 bases and the V segment lost 6 bases, leaving 12 bases of the junction unmatched. This CDR3 contains 17 residues. The DNA of the CDR3 is TGTGCCAGCAGCCCCGGGACTAGCGGGAACCTAGTGGAGACCCAGTACTTC. Residues: CASSPGTSGNLVETQYF.

This clonotype was seen more than once but under ten times. The chain employs TRBV28 and TRBJ2-1, with 14 nucleotides matching TRBD2. The CDR3 runs 20 residues. V lost 2 bases and J lost 8; bases outside the gene matches: 17. Germline V gives CDR1 MDHEN, CDR2 SYDVKM. As DNA, the CDR3 is TGTGCCAGCAGTTTACCCCAAACTCGACTAGCGGGAGGGCCCCGCGATGAGCAGTTCTTC. Amino acid sequence: CASSLPQTRLAGGPRDEQFF.

The chain couples TRBV10-3 to TRBJ1-2, with D unresolved. This CDR3 has 14 amino acids. The germline V and J ends were trimmed by 7 bases and 7 bases, with 19 bases remaining between them. The germline CDR1 and CDR2 sequences are ENHRY and SYGVKD. The CDR3 bases are TGTGCCATCAACGAGGGTCTGACCGGCTTTGGCTACACCTTC. This encodes CAINEGLTGFGYTF.

The V call is TRBV20-1, the J call TRBJ2-3; D is possibly TRBD1 or TRBD2 (5 bases each). CDR1 is DFQATT and CDR2 is SNEGSKA in the germline V gene (reference sequence). The V gene lost 1 base and the J gene lost 5 bases, with 13 bases spanning the gap. This CDR3 spans 14 amino acids. The CDR3 DNA reads TGCAGTGCTAGAGTCGTGGCAGGGAGAGATACGCAGTATTTT. Amino acids: CSARVVAGRDTQYF.

This clonotype has just one count. The chain carries TRBV10-3 and TRBJ2-3, with D uncertain. The CDR3 sequence is 11 residues long. Per germline, CDR1 ENHRY and CDR2 SYGVKD. V was clipped by 6 bases and J by 2 bases, with 3 bases between them. This CDR3 reads CAIRNTDTQYF. DNA for the CDR3: TGTGCCATCAGGAACACAGATACGCAGTATTTT.

The chain has TRBV5-1 and TRBJ2-4, with TRBD1 matching 8 bases. V shed 5 bases, J shed 3 bases, and the junction held 13 bases outside the gene matches. The CDR3 is 17 residues long. CDR1 and CDR2 (germline): SGHRS, YFSETQ. As DNA, the CDR3 is TGCGCCAGCAGTCTGAGGTGGACAGGGTCGAGCAAAAACATTCAGTACTTC. Protein sequence: CASSLRWTGSSKNIQYF.

The rearrangement joins TRBV4-2 to TRBJ2-1; 13 nucleotides match TRBD2. The CDR3 sequence is 13 residues long. CDR1 and CDR2 (germline): LGHNA, YNFKEQ. V trimming: 7 bases; J trimming: 13 bases; junction bases outside the gene matches: 7. The CDR3 protein is CASTPTSGRAQFF. The DNA of the CDR3 is TGTGCCAGCACCCCTACTAGCGGGAGGGCTCAGTTCTTC.

The chain combines TRBV25-1 with TRBJ2-2; D call uncertain. CDR1 and CDR2 from the germline V gene are MGHDK and SYGVNS. V lost 2 bases and J lost 3, with 13 bases in between. The CDR3 sequence is 16 residues long. The CDR3: CASSERMDRDTGELFF. The CDR3 DNA sequence: TGTGCCAGCAGTGAAAGGATGGATAGGGACACCGGGGAGCTGTTTTTT. Using reference TRBV25-1 and TRBJ2-2 for the parts outside the CDR3, the full variable domain is EADIYQTPRYLVIGTGKKITLECSQTMGHDKMYWYQQDPGMELHLIHYSYGVNSTEKGDLSSESTVSRIRTEHFPLTLESARPSHTSQYLCASSERMDRDTGELFFGEGSRLTVL.

This clonotype showed up just a few times. The V call is TRBV5-1, the J call TRBJ2-2; D tentatively reads TRBD1 or TRBD2 (5 bases each). This CDR3 is built from 16 residues. The germline V gene encodes CDR1 SGHRS and CDR2 YFSETQ. Trimming removed 2 bases from V and 5 bases from J, with 16 bases in between. In DNA form, the CDR3 reads TGCGCCAGCAGCTTTAACCCGGGGCAGCAAACCGGGGAGCTGTTTTTT. It codes for CASSFNPGQQTGELFF.

The gene calls are TRBV29-1 and TRBJ1-1, with D perhaps TRBD1 (5 bases). The CDR3 is made up of 15 amino acids. V shed 2 bases and J shed 1 base, with 14 bases lying between them. Germline V CDR1 and CDR2: SQVTM, ANQGSEA. CDR3 in amino acids: CSVETPGTENTEAFF. CDR3 coding DNA: TGCAGCGTTGAAACGCCCGGGACGGAGAACACTGAAGCTTTCTTT.

This clonotype was recorded at least ten times. The chain employs TRBV20-1 and TRBJ2-1; TRBD1 aligns across 7 bases. Germline loops: CDR1 DFQATT, CDR2 SNEGSKA (reference sequence). The CDR3 spans 12 residues. With V trimmed by 5 bases and J by 11 bases, 9 bases remained unmatched. The CDR3 nucleotides are TGCAGTGCTGACGAACAGGGGACCAAGCAGTTCTTC. This sequence encodes CSADEQGTKQFF.

This clonotype was detected only a few times. The rearrangement uses TRBV7-2 and TRBJ2-1, with 8 bases fitting TRBD1. The CDR3 contains 15 residues. The ends lost 6 bases at V and 6 bases at J; junction bases unmatched: 10. The germline V gene encodes CDR1 SGHTA and CDR2 FQGNSA. The CDR3 DNA is TGTGCCAGCAGACGACCGGGACAGGCGTTCAATGAGCAGTTCTTC. This gives the protein CASRRPGQAFNEQFF.

The rearrangement links TRBV6-2 or TRBV6-3 to TRBJ2-1; TRBD2 matches at 9 bases. The CDR3 sequence is 16 residues long. Looked up from germline, CDR1 is MNHEY and CDR2 is SVGEGT. V lost 6 bases and J lost 4; bases outside the gene matches: 10. CDR3 coding DNA: TGTGCCAGCAGCACCCCGTCTAGCGGGGATTACAATGAGCAGTTCTTC. Translation: CASSTPSSGDYNEQFF.